These 9 T cell receptor beta chains were all obtained from the same sample, sequenced in a study of blood T cell repertoires in COVID-19. Sequenced by immunoSEQ multiplex PCR; TCRdb stores in-frame clones only, minus some. The sample lists 44,000 or so clones, about 88% seen once, with about 4.2% in the top ten. The sequenced material came from peripheral blood. The receptors were sampled from a man aged 50 to 60 with active COVID-19.

The chain recombines TRBV4-3 with TRBJ1-5; TRBD1 might be the D (6 bases). The germline V and J ends were trimmed by 3 bases and 0 bases, with 15 bases remaining between them. This CDR3 comprises 17 residues. Germline values: CDR1 LGHNA, CDR2 YSLEER. In DNA, the CDR3 is TGCGCCAGCAGCCAGAACCGGGACACATATAGCAATCAGCCCCAGCATTTT. Translation: CASSQNRDTYSNQPQHF.

The chain joins TRBV28 to TRBJ2-5; the D gene is possibly TRBD2 (5 bases). V was pared by 4 bases and J by 4 bases, with 13 bases between. The CDR3 loop spans 14 amino acids. Per the germline V gene, CDR1 is MDHEN and CDR2 is SYDVKM. The CDR3 protein is CASSYPGRSETQYF. In DNA form, the CDR3 reads TGTGCCAGCAGTTATCCGGGAAGGTCAGAGACCCAGTACTTC.

V is TRBV7-6 and J is TRBJ2-1; D possibly corresponds to TRBD2 (5 bases). CDR3 length: 16 residues. Germline-derived CDR1 and CDR2 are SGHVS and FNYEAQ. V lost 2 bases and J 2 bases, leaving 13 bases between the germline ends. CDR3 sequence (DNA): TGTGCCAGCAGCTTATGGGGTTCCGGGGCCTACAATGAGCAGTTCTTC. It is translated as CASSLWGSGAYNEQFF.

The chain joins TRBV24-1 to TRBJ1-5; tentatively, D is TRBD1 (6 bases). V was trimmed by 2 bases and J by 3 bases, leaving 13 bases between them. Germline V gene sequence: CDR1 KGHDR, CDR2 SFDVKD. The CDR3 totals 16 residues. The DNA for the CDR3 is TGTGCCACCAGTGATTCCGGGACACATATCAATCAGCCCCAGCATTTT. Its translation is CATSDSGTHINQPQHF.

This clone was picked up one time. This sequence joins TRBV5-1 and TRBJ2-1; possibly TRBD1 for D (6 bases). Trimming removed 3 bases from V and 8 bases from J, with 18 bases in between. The length of the CDR3 is 15 residues. In germline, CDR1 is SGHRS, CDR2 YFSETQ. CDR3 in DNA: TGCGCCAGCAGCTCTTACAGGGTCGGGAAGGATGAGCAGTTCTTC. Protein: CASSSYRVGKDEQFF. Filled out from reference TRBV5-1 and TRBJ2-1, the complete variable domain reads KAGVTQTPRYLIKTRGQQVTLSCSPISGHRSVSWYQQTPGQGLQFLFEYFSETQRNKGNFPGRFSGRQFSNSRSEMNVSTLELGDSALYLCASSSYRVGKDEQFFGPGTRLTVL.

A single count supports this clone. The chain uses TRBV4-1 and TRBJ2-1; possible D gene TRBD2, 6 bases. Trimming pared 1 base from V and 7 bases from J, leaving 8 bases between. CDR3 length: 13 residues. Germline CDR1 and CDR2: MGHRA and YSYEKL. In nucleotides, the CDR3 is TGCGCCAGCAGCCAAGCTGGGGGGAATGAGCAGTTCTTC. Its translation is CASSQAGGNEQFF.

The chain carries TRBV16 and TRBJ2-1, with TRBD2 matching 10 bases. V shed 7 bases and J 8 bases; nucleotides not matched to a gene: 20. Germline V gene data show CDR1 as KGHSY and CDR2 as FQNENV. This CDR3 contains 18 residues. CDR3 loop: CASKPIGASGGLRYEQFF. The CDR3 DNA is TGTGCCAGCAAGCCAATAGGAGCTAGCGGGGGACTAAGGTATGAGCAGTTCTTC.

This chain joins TRBV27 and TRBJ1-2, with 7 bases identical to TRBD1. This CDR3 has 14 residues. Germline V gives CDR1 MNHEY, CDR2 SMNVEV (reference sequence). Trimming removed 6 bases from V and 5 bases from J; junction bases left unmatched: 9. The CDR3 loop reads CASRLTGTEYGYTF. DNA for the CDR3: TGTGCCAGCAGGTTAACGGGGACAGAGTATGGCTACACCTTC.

V is TRBV6-2 or TRBV6-3 and J is TRBJ2-5; 12 bases line up with TRBD1. V shed 2 bases, J shed 5 bases, and the junction held 6 bases outside the gene matches. This CDR3 has 16 residues. Germline values: CDR1 MNHEY, CDR2 SVGEGT. CDR3 coding DNA: TGTGCCAGCAGTTACCTGACCGGGACAGGGGGCGAGACCCAGTACTTC. Protein: CASSYLTGTGGETQYF.